This TCR beta chain was retrieved from a study of blood T cell repertoires in COVID-19. The CDR3 sequence is 15 residues long. Per the germline V gene, CDR1 is SGHRS and CDR2 is YFSETQ. The ends lost 0 bases at V and 4 bases at J; junction bases unmatched: 2. The data were produced by immunoSEQ multiplex PCR, yet TCRdb's version contains in-frame clones alone and is incomplete. The sample holds about 370,000 clones, approximately 90% seen once. The origin of this receptor is a woman aged 40 to 50 who had been exposed to COVID-19. Sample: PBMCs or T cells enriched from blood (not recorded which). V is TRBV5-1 and J is TRBJ1-1, with 11 bases identical to TRBD1. The CDR3 protein is CASSLDGQGATEAFF. As DNA, the CDR3 is TGCGCCAGCAGCTTGGATGGACAGGGGGCCACTGAAGCTTTCTTT.